The entry below describes one T cell receptor beta chain. Its antigen is currently unknown. The data were obtained in a study of beta chain features in type 1 diabetes. Overall study results and limits: Any HLA-type effect on TCRB rearrangement remained unresolved here.

Reverse transcribing all isolated RNA meant expressed TCRB transcripts were sequenced. Sequenced by immunoSEQ multiplex PCR; TCRdb stores in-frame clones only, minus some. The sample holds roughly 140,000 clones, under 9.5% seen once. The germline CDR1 and CDR2 sequences are MNHNY and SVGAGI (reference sequence). The CDR3 is 14 amino acids. V was clipped by 6 bases and J by 6 bases; unmatched bases: 8. V is TRBV6-6 and J is TRBJ2-1, with 7 positions matching TRBD2. The sample taken for sequencing was central memory CD4+ T cells from blood. The TCR was taken from a man in his late teens or twenties in good health. The CDR3 here is CASRSGVEFNEQFF. Written as DNA, the CDR3 is TGTGCCAGCAGGAGCGGGGTGGAATTCAATGAGCAGTTCTTC.